These T cell receptor beta chains were read from a single sample in a study of shared clonotypes between healthy human individuals. The repertoire was sequenced with immunoSEQ multiplex PCR; TCRdb's copy has only in-frame clones and lacks some. The table records almost 700,000 clones, 92% of them present only once. Material for sequencing was naive CD8+ T cells sorted from blood. These receptors were collected from a young man in good health. Both conserved end residues are part of each CDR3. The size field is filled for only some rows; it gives once, few, many or a size class.

>-|TRBV7-9
CASSFSLAGAEQYF
>-|TRBV27
CASSLAGSSYEQYF
>-|TRBV6-1
CASSEAPTSDTQYF
>-|TRBV13
CASSLAGTSGSEQYF
>-|TRBV7-6
CASSLASPTSPLETQYF
>-|TRBV4-1
CASSQAWAMNTEAFF
>-|TRBV7-9
CASSNRVAGEQYF
>-|TRBV11-3
CASSFLPYEQYF
>once|TRBV11-2
CASSLGLAKETQYF
>-|TRBV2
CAIGTKGPEQYF
>-|TRBV10-3
CAISESRGAPADTQYF
>-|TRBV19
CASRKVIRTSGRAGEQFF
>-|TRBV11-2
CASSLVGQALQETQYF
>once|TRBV7-7
CASSRGTSGNGNEQFF
>-|TRBV12-5
CASGTGSPSYGYTF
>-|TRBV5-1
CASSLEAVRRITNEKLFF
>-|TRBV18
CASSPPGQGLYEQYF
>-|TRBV27
CASSPDQYSNQPQHF
>-|TRBV27
CASSLLRTLNTEAFF
>-|TRBV4-3
CASSPGTGIPRYEQYF
>-|TRBV7-9
CASSKRQGLSYEQYF
>-|TRBV6-1
CASCWGGLTEAFF
>-|TRBV30
CAWSVEGIFTDTQYF
>-|TRBV7-6
CASSPLDTGELFF
>-|TRBV14
CASSRRVGRKDYNEQFF
>-|TRBV5-6
CASSYGTGELFF
>few|TRBV10-3
CAISDPGQGIYEQYF
>-|TRBV27
CASSSSGRNEQFF
>-|TRBV4-1
CASSRGDIGNQPQHF
>-|TRBV5-4
CASSLEGASSYNEQFF
>-|TRBV7-9
CAISRQSSYEQYF
>once|TRBV2
CASSSWSGDTEAFF
>few|TRBV27
CASSLIAGGPLGEQFF
>once|TRBV10-3
CAISERGGGSGSETQYF
>-|TRBV6-5
CASSYSGGGGEKLFF
>-|TRBV5-4
CASSLINEQFF
>-|TRBV27
CASSSENLGQKGEQYF
>-|TRBV27
CASSHTEKNQPQHF
>-|TRBV10-2
CASSGAGGAPFYEQYF
>-|TRBV10-3
CAISESARPYEQYF
>many|TRBV5-6
CASSRGQILSDTQYF
>-|TRBV15
CATSTGLEQETQYF
>once|TRBV30
CAWSTGQSNEQFF
>-|TRBV4-2
CASSQTAIGDGGNTEAFF
>-|TRBV5-1
CASKKGMSNTGELFF
>-|TRBV5-1
CASSSRDRIYGYTF
>-|TRBV27
CASSFLTSPGTDTQYF
>-|TRBV7-2
CASTGTGDYEQYF
>-|TRBV30
CAWSGGELFF
>-|TRBV11-2
CASSFGAGGKDTQYF